This T cell receptor (beta chain) was identified in a study of shared clonotypes between healthy human individuals. The method was immunoSEQ multiplex PCR; TCRdb's version includes in-frame clones alone and lacks a portion of them. The sample shows around 600,000 clones, more than 95% of them seen only once. Germline V gene lookup returns CDR1 MNHNY and CDR2 SVGAGI (reference sequence). The V end was cut by 4 bases, the J end by 3 bases, with 6 bases between. The CDR3 spans 12 residues. The source material was naive CD4+ T cells sorted from blood. Subset here: CD45RA+ positively selected. The receptor was isolated from a woman in her twenties or thirties in good health. The J gene is TRBJ1-1, the V gene TRBV6-6, with D unresolved. In nucleotides, the CDR3 is TGTGCCAGCAGTTCTAGGGACACTGAAGCTTTCTTT. Its protein is CASSSRDTEAFF.